A selection of T cell receptor beta chains follows, all from one sample in a study of regulatory T cells in long-lasting Graves disease. TCRdb ran MiXCR on the multiplex PCR reads and lists one entry per CDR3 protein. The sample carries more than 450,000 distinct CDR3 sequences, about 11% recorded once. These data were also filed under a second study, of T cells in Graves' hyperthyroidism and ophthalmopathy.

This specimen was peripheral blood mononuclear cells (PBMCs), taken at new diagnosis, from a patient treated with antithyroid drugs. The receptors shown here come from a woman aged 25 to 39 with Graves disease. CDR3s include the opening cysteine and the closing phenylalanine or tryptophan. D genes are given only for firm matches. The listing skips clone size in some rows; elsewhere it reads once, few, many or a size class.

clone_size	d_call	j_call	v_call	cdr3_nt	cdr3_aa
many	.	TRBJ1-1	TRBV10-3	TGTGCCATCAGTGAGTCTAAGGAATCTGAAGCTTTCTTT	CAISESKESEAFF
many	.	TRBJ1-1	TRBV30	TGTGCCTGGAGTGTAGCCCCGAACACTGAAGCTTTCTTT	CAWSVAPNTEAFF
many	.	TRBJ2-1	TRBV10-3	TGTGCCATCAGTGAAAACGGAGTCTACAATGAGCAGTTCTTC	CAISENGVYNEQFF
few	TRBD1	TRBJ2-7	TRBV10-2	TGCGCCAGCAGTGATACCCGGGACAGGGCCTACGAGCAGTACTTC	CASSDTRDRAYEQYF
many	TRBD2	TRBJ2-6	TRBV6-1	TGTGCCAGCAGCCCCACTAGCGGGAGGGCCTCTGGGGCCAACGTCCTGACTTTC	CASSPTSGRASGANVLTF
.	.	TRBJ2-7	TRBV7-2	TGTGCCAGCAGCTTAGGGACAGAGGCATCGTACGAGCAGTACTTC	CASSLGTEASYEQYF
many	.	TRBJ2-4	TRBV27	TGTGCCAGCAGTCCCCAACCACCGGACAAGTTAGCCAAAAACATTCAGTACTTC	CASSPQPPDKLAKNIQYF
many	TRBD1	TRBJ1-6	TRBV3-1	TGTGCCAGCAGCCAAGGTACAGGGGGCTCACCCCTCCACTTT	CASSQGTGGSPLHF
many	.	TRBJ1-2	TRBV5-1	TGCGCCAGCAGCTCAAGGACAGAAAACTATGGCTACACCTTC	CASSSRTENYGYTF
many	TRBD2	TRBJ2-7	TRBV20-1	TGCAGTGCTAGAGATCATAGCGGGCACGACCGCGAGCAGTACTTC	CSARDHSGHDREQYF
few	.	TRBJ2-7	TRBV29-1	TGCAGCGTCTCCACCGGCAGCACTCATGAGCAGTACTTC	CSVSTGSTHEQYF
many	.	TRBJ2-7	TRBV7-9	TGTGCCAGCAGCTTAGAGGACACCTCTCCCGACGAGCAGTACTTC	CASSLEDTSPDEQYF
once	.	TRBJ2-4	TRBV19	TGTGCCAGTAGCCCCCGGAGGATTCCGCTAGCCAAAAACATTCAGTACTTC	CASSPRRIPLAKNIQYF
many	TRBD1	TRBJ1-2	TRBV11-2	TGTGCCAGCAGCTACAGGGGGCAGGGCTACACCTTC	CASSYRGQGYTF
.	.	TRBJ1-1	TRBV28	TGTGCCATCGGGATCACAGGGATACGGCGAAAGACTGAAGCTTTCTTT	CAIGITGIRRKTEAFF
many	.	TRBJ2-5	TRBV30	TGTGCCTGGAGTGAGGGAAACTTCCAAGAGACCCAGTACTTC	CAWSEGNFQETQYF
.	.	TRBJ2-1	TRBV9	TGTGCCAGCAGCGTAGATGGCTCCTACAATGAGCAGTTCTTC	CASSVDGSYNEQFF
.	.	TRBJ1-2	TRBV24-1	TGTGCCACCAGTGACAGCCGCGCTACTCGGGGCTATGGCTACACCTTC	CATSDSRATRGYGYTF
many	TRBD1	TRBJ2-2	TRBV11-1	TGTGCCAGCAGCTGGGACAGGGGAAAGGCCGGGGAGCTGTTTTTT	CASSWDRGKAGELFF
.	.	TRBJ2-1	TRBV4-1	TGCGCCAGCAGCCGATCGGGGAGTCGGGAGCCCAATGAGCAGTTCTTC	CASSRSGSREPNEQFF
many	.	TRBJ1-4	TRBV6-1	TGTGCCAGCAGAGGACAGCCAACTAATGAAAAACTGTTTTTT	CASRGQPTNEKLFF
many	TRBD1	TRBJ2-3	TRBV19	TGTGCCAGTAGTCTTACCTCAGGGGGCCAAATGACAGATACGCAGTATTTT	CASSLTSGGQMTDTQYF
many	.	TRBJ1-5	TRBV6-2/TRBV6-3	TGTGCCAGCAGTTCCGTGGGACGGAGGGCTCGGCCCCAGCATTTT	CASSSVGRRARPQHF
many	.	TRBJ2-5	TRBV7-9	TGTGCCAGCAGCTTAGCTATAGGAGAGACCCAGTACTTC	CASSLAIGETQYF
few	.	TRBJ2-7	TRBV5-5	TGTGCCAGCAGCCCCGGTAGGCGAGGGATCCCCTACGAGCAGTACTTC	CASSPGRRGIPYEQYF
many	.	TRBJ1-6	TRBV28	TGTGCCAGCAGTTCACGGACACCGCGTGGATCACCCCTCCACTTT	CASSSRTPRGSPLHF
many	.	TRBJ2-3	TRBV5-5	TGTGCCAGCAGCTTGGCGACTTCATCAGATACGCAGTATTTT	CASSLATSSDTQYF
.	.	TRBJ2-3	TRBV2	TGTGCCAGCAGTGTCGACTCCGACGCCTCGGGAGTTTTAGCAGATACGCAGTATTTT	CASSVDSDASGVLADTQYF
many	.	TRBJ1-4	TRBV7-9	TGTGCCAGCAGCCAGAGTAGCGCAGCGTCTAATGAAAAACTGTTTTTT	CASSQSSAASNEKLFF
.	.	TRBJ1-5	TRBV15	TGTGCCACCAGCAGAGGAGGTTGGGCAGGGTTGCTGGGTCAGCCCCAGCATTTT	CATSRGGWAGLLGQPQHF
.	.	TRBJ1-6	TRBV7-8	TGTGCCAGCAGCTCCACGAGCTCCTATAATTCACCCCCCCACTTT	CASSSTSSYNSPPHF
many	TRBD1	TRBJ2-2	TRBV10-2	TGCGCCAGCTTGGGACAGGGGAGGACCGGGGAGCTGTTTTTT	CASLGQGRTGELFF
many	.	TRBJ2-2	TRBV6-2/TRBV6-3	TGTGCCAGCAGTGAAGGCGACAGTACCGGGGAGCTGTTTTTT	CASSEGDSTGELFF
many	TRBD2	TRBJ2-7	TRBV19	TGTGCCAGTAGTATTGGAACTAGCGGGATCGGCTACGAGCAGTACTTC	CASSIGTSGIGYEQYF
.	.	TRBJ2-1	TRBV6-2/TRBV6-3	TGTGCCAGCGGTAGGAGCTCAAAGGGTAATGAGCAGTTCTTC	CASGRSSKGNEQFF
few	TRBD1	TRBJ1-3	TRBV9	TGTGCCAGCAGCGTGTGGGACAGCGCTGGAAACACCATATATTTT	CASSVWDSAGNTIYF
many	TRBD2	TRBJ2-5	TRBV12-3/TRBV12-4	TGTGCCAGCAGCCGACTAGCCCTACAAGAGACCCAGTACTTC	CASSRLALQETQYF
.	.	TRBJ1-2	TRBV6-5	TGTGCCAGCAGTTACGACCGTAACTATGGCTACACCTTC	CASSYDRNYGYTF
.	TRBD2	TRBJ2-1	TRBV6-5	TGTGCCAGCAGTTACTCGCCTAGCGGGAGAGCCCCCTACAATGAGCAGTTCTTC	CASSYSPSGRAPYNEQFF
.	TRBD2	TRBJ2-7	TRBV29-1	TGCAGCGCCCTGGGACTAGCGGGCCCCTACGAGCAGTACTTC	CSALGLAGPYEQYF
few	TRBD2	TRBJ2-7	TRBV28	TGTGCCAGCAGTACAAGCGGGAGGAGATACGAGCAGTACTTC	CASSTSGRRYEQYF
few	TRBD1	TRBJ2-4	TRBV28	TGTGCCAGCAGTTTATACCTCTCGGGACAGGAGAGGTACTTC	CASSLYLSGQERYF
many	.	TRBJ1-5	TRBV30	TGTGCCTGGAGTGCCGGGGGCAATCAGCCCCAGCATTTT	CAWSAGGNQPQHF
many	.	TRBJ1-2	TRBV18	TGTGCCAGCTCACCATGGGGGAAAGACTATGGCTACACCTTC	CASSPWGKDYGYTF
many	.	TRBJ2-1	TRBV11-3	TGTGCCAGCAGCCTCAACCAGGGCAATGAGCAGTTCTTC	CASSLNQGNEQFF
few	.	TRBJ2-7	TRBV30	TGTGCCTGGACTTCATCCGGGCCTCTGCAGTACTTC	CAWTSSGPLQYF
many	TRBD1	TRBJ1-2	TRBV12-3/TRBV12-4	TGTGCCAGCAGTTTGGGATTCCGGGACAGGGTTTATGGCTACACCTTC	CASSLGFRDRVYGYTF
many	.	TRBJ2-1	TRBV28	TGTGCCAGCAGTTCCACCCGGGCCAACAAGGAGTTCTTC	CASSSTRANKEFF
many	TRBD1	TRBJ1-1	TRBV7-9	TGTGCCAGCGGACCGGGACAGGGGAAGAACACTGAAGCTTTCTTT	CASGPGQGKNTEAFF
.	TRBD1	TRBJ2-5	TRBV19	TGTGCCAGTAGTATAGTTCCACCGGACAGGGTGGAGACCCAGTACTTC	CASSIVPPDRVETQYF
.	.	TRBJ2-1	TRBV24-1	TGTGCCACCAGTGACCAGACAGGAAGCTCCTACAATGAGCAGTTCTTC	CATSDQTGSSYNEQFF
many	.	TRBJ1-1	TRBV6-2/TRBV6-3	TGTGCCAGCAGTTACTGGCGCAGGGTTGTTCCTGAAGCTTTCTTT	CASSYWRRVVPEAFF
many	TRBD2	TRBJ2-3	TRBV12-3/TRBV12-4	TGTGCCAGCAGTTTTCGGTCGCGGGAGAGGGCAGATACGCAGTATTTT	CASSFRSRERADTQYF
many	TRBD2	TRBJ2-1	TRBV7-9	TGTGCCACCAAAGGGGGACCGTGGACTAGCGGGGAGTACAATGAGCAGTTCTTC	CATKGGPWTSGEYNEQFF
many	TRBD1	TRBJ2-5	TRBV20-1	TGCAGTGCTAGAATCCCCCGACAGGGGGTGAGAGAGACCCAGTACTTC	CSARIPRQGVRETQYF
.	.	TRBJ2-2	TRBV29-1	TGCAGCGTTGAAGACCCCGGGGAGCTGTTTTTT	CSVEDPGELFF